This passage covers 15 T cell receptor beta chains from one sample sequenced in a study of T cell responses to AZD1222 COVID-19 vaccine. The assay was immunoSEQ multiplex PCR, and TCRdb's table has in-frame clones only and misses some. The table shows approximately 180,000 clones, with 85% to 95% occurring only once. The sequencing used peripheral blood, collected on day 0 of AZD1222 vaccination. Receptors were obtained from an adult in good health.

The rearrangement joins TRBV10-3 to TRBJ2-1; D might be TRBD2 (6 bases). The germline V gene has CDR1 ENHRY and CDR2 SYGVKD. Deletions cut 0 bases from V and 2 bases from J, with 11 bases between. The CDR3 has 16 amino acids. This CDR3 reads CAISESWAGTYNEQFF. CDR3 nucleotides: TGTGCCATCAGTGAGTCGTGGGCGGGGACCTACAATGAGCAGTTCTTC.

This clone was counted a few times. The CDR3 DNA reads TGCGCCAGCAGCTTGGAAAGCGGGATTAGCACAGATACGCAGTATTTT. It yields the protein CASSLESGISTDTQYF. This chain connects TRBV5-1 to TRBJ2-3; 7 bases agree with TRBD2. This CDR3 region has 16 residues. Germline CDR1 and CDR2: SGHRS and YFSETQ. V lost 0 bases to trimming and J lost 0 bases; unmatched junction nucleotides: 4.

The chain couples TRBV9 to TRBJ2-2; D perhaps matches TRBD2 (6 bases). The germline CDR1 and CDR2 sequences are SGDLS and YYNGEE. The CDR3 is 15 residues long. Trimming pared 3 bases from V and 4 bases from J, leaving 13 bases between. CDR3 sequence (DNA): TGTGCCAGCAGCGACTTCGGGGGAGCCACCGGGGAGCTGTTTTTT. Protein product: CASSDFGGATGELFF.

The chain combines TRBV9 with TRBJ2-7; possibly TRBD2 for D (5 bases). Germline V gives CDR1 SGDLS, CDR2 YYNGEE. This CDR3 has 14 residues. The ends were cut back, 0 bases at V and 2 bases at J, with 9 bases in the middle. Here the CDR3 reads CASSVGGQPYEQYF. DNA for the CDR3: TGTGCCAGCAGCGTAGGCGGGCAACCCTACGAGCAGTACTTC.

This clone was seen only once. This chain joins TRBV6-8 and TRBJ2-7; 9 bases fit TRBD1. The V gene's germline CDR1 is MNHGY and CDR2 SAAAGT. CDR3 length equals 15 residues. With V trimmed by 3 bases and J by 2 bases, 5 bases remained unmatched. CDR3: CASSYGGQGAYEQYF. DNA of the CDR3: TGTGCCAGCAGTTATGGGGGACAGGGCGCCTACGAGCAGTACTTC.

The chain has TRBV7-2 and TRBJ1-2; the D gene is possibly TRBD1 (6 bases). CDR1 and CDR2 from the germline V gene are SGHTA and FQGNSA. The CDR3 spans 14 residues. V lost 5 bases and J 4 bases, leaving 14 bases between the germline ends. The CDR3 is CASSPNTGFYGYTF. CDR3 coding DNA: TGTGCCAGCAGCCCCAATACAGGGTTCTATGGCTACACCTTC. The full variable domain, rest sourced from reference TRBV7-2 and TRBJ1-2, is GAGVSQSPSNKVTEKGKDVELRCDPISGHTALYWYRQSLGQGLEFLIYFQGNSAPDKSGLPSDRFSAERTGGSVSTLTIQRTQQEDSAVYLCASSPNTGFYGYTFGSGTRLTVV.

The chain couples TRBV9 to TRBJ2-3; possibly TRBD2 for D (6 bases). Germline V CDR1 and CDR2: SGDLS, YYNGEE. The CDR3 has 15 amino acids. V lost 0 bases, J lost 3 bases, and 11 bases lay in between. The CDR3 region is CASSVVAGRTDTQYF. CDR3 nucleotides: TGTGCCAGCAGCGTAGTGGCGGGGAGGACAGATACGCAGTATTTT. The full variable domain, completed using reference TRBV9 and TRBJ2-3, is DSGVTQTPKHLITATGQRVTLRCSPRSGDLSVYWYQQSLDQGLQFLIQYYNGEERAKGNILERFSAQQFPDLHSELNLSSLELGDSALYFCASSVVAGRTDTQYFGPGTRLTVL.

A single count supports this clone. CDR3 protein: CASSYGTSGSQQAQYF. CDR3 coding DNA: TGTGCCAGCAGCTACGGGACTAGCGGGAGTCAGCAGGCGCAGTATTTT. The chain carries TRBV5-6 and TRBJ2-3, with 14 nucleotides matching TRBD2. The CDR3 runs to 16 residues. Germline loops: CDR1 SGHDT, CDR2 YYEEEE. Germline trimming cut 3 bases from V and 10 bases from J; bases unmatched to any gene: 10.

V usage is TRBV4-1 and J usage is TRBJ1-3; TRBD1 might be the D (6 bases). Germline CDR1 reads MGHRA; CDR2 reads YSYEKL. The V and J ends lost 4 bases and 0 bases respectively, with 13 bases between them. The CDR3 spans 16 residues. The CDR3 nucleotides are TGCGCCAGCAGCCGAGGGGGACATTTCTCTGGAAACACCATATATTTT. Translating it yields CASSRGGHFSGNTIYF.

CDR3 protein: CASRDTGTGINSPLHF. The CDR3 region has the DNA TGTGCCAGCAGAGACACCGGGACAGGGATTAATTCACCCCTCCACTTT. This rearrangement joins TRBV2 to TRBJ1-6, with TRBD1 matching over 9 bases. Per germline, CDR1 SNHLY and CDR2 FYNNEI. This CDR3 has 16 residues. V was clipped by 6 bases and J by 6 bases; unmatched bases: 9.

This chain joins TRBV6-5 and TRBJ1-1, with a weak D call TRBD1 (5 bases). CDR1 MNHEY and CDR2 SVGAGI come from the germline V gene. The V end was cut by 8 bases, the J end by 0 bases, with 7 bases between. The CDR3 is made up of 12 amino acids. The CDR3 loop is CASFRVNTEAFF. CDR3 bases: TGTGCCAGCTTCAGGGTGAACACTGAAGCTTTCTTT.

The chain is built from TRBV15 and TRBJ1-4; a weak D match, TRBD1 (5 bases). The CDR3 runs 16 residues. CDR1 LNHNV and CDR2 YYDKDF come from the germline V gene (reference sequence). V lost 0 bases and J lost 3, with 11 bases in between. Here the CDR3 reads CATSRESAGSNEKLFF. The CDR3 DNA follows: TGTGCCACCAGCAGAGAGTCGGCAGGGTCTAATGAAAAACTGTTTTTT.

The rearrangement links TRBV19 to TRBJ1-1; TRBD1 aligns across 7 bases. This CDR3 is 13 amino acids long. Unmatched junction bases numbered 10, after V lost 5 bases and J lost 10 bases. Germline V gene data show CDR1 as LNHDA and CDR2 as SQIVND (reference sequence). CDR3: CASSGWDSSGAFF. CDR3 sequence (DNA): TGTGCCAGTAGTGGATGGGACAGCTCGGGAGCTTTCTTT.

The genes are TRBV6-2 or TRBV6-3 and TRBJ1-1; 8 nucleotides line up with TRBD1. V was pared by 4 bases and J by 2 bases, with 3 bases of the junction left unmatched. The CDR3 spans 14 residues. CDR1 and CDR2 from the germline V gene are MNHEY and SVGEGT. CDR3 loop: CASSSDRVNTEAFF. The CDR3 region has the DNA TGTGCCAGCAGTTCGGACAGGGTAAACACTGAAGCTTTCTTT.

The chain uses TRBV19 and TRBJ1-3; D is unresolved. The V gene's germline CDR1 is LNHDA and CDR2 SQIVND (reference sequence). Trimming removed 6 bases from V and 9 bases from J, with 18 bases in between. This CDR3 has 14 amino acids. The CDR3 protein is CASRKTPTEGTIYF. In DNA, the CDR3 is TGTGCCAGTAGAAAGACCCCGACCGAGGGCACCATATATTTT.